This TCR beta chain was sequenced in a study of blood T cell repertoires in COVID-19. Study at large: COVID-19 samples, acute and convalescent, were from the United States, Italy and Spain. T cells, B-cell-depleted T cells, or PBMCs provided the cDNA or gDNA that served as material.

Original methodology: Estimated nucleated cell counts came from reference gene primer amplification. The data were produced by immunoSEQ multiplex PCR, yet TCRdb's version contains in-frame clones alone and is incomplete. That table supplies the V and J calls and clone size; D and trimming were determined from the DNA. The repertoire holds about 73,000 clones, with less than 75% as singletons. CDR1 is SGHNT and CDR2 is YYREEE in the germline V gene (reference sequence). CDR3 length: 15 residues. Trimming removed 5 bases from V and 4 bases from J; junction bases left unmatched: 8. V gene TRBV5-4 combines with J gene TRBJ2-3; 9 bases map to TRBD2. The sequenced sample consisted of peripheral blood. The clonotype originates from a man between 60 and 75 years old with acute or convalescent COVID-19. CDR3 sequence (DNA): TGTGCCAGCAGTCATCCGGGACTAGCATCAGATACGCAGTATTTT. As protein: CASSHPGLASDTQYF.